These T cell receptor beta chains were read from a single sample in a study of CD8 T cells in ankylosing spondylitis. TCRdb re-analysed the 5' RACE reads in MiXCR, keeping a single row per CDR3 protein. The sample yields roughly 200,000 distinct CDR3 sequences, roughly 13% seen once. Sample: blood, either unsorted or a sorted T cell fraction (not recorded which). These receptors originate from a male donor with ankylosing spondylitis or in good health (not recorded which). Both conserved end residues are part of each CDR3. The D gene is left open where the match is weak. A clone size is listed for some rows: how often the clone was seen (once, few, many), or a class if it is expanded.

V,size,length,J,D,DNA,CDR3
TRBV25-1,many,13,TRBJ1-6,TRBD1,TGTGCCAGTGGACAGGGAGGGAATTCACCCCTCCACTTT,CASGQGGNSPLHF
TRBV3-1,.,16,TRBJ1-6,TRBD1,TGTGCCAGCAGCGACGGACAGGGGGCTTATAATTCACCCCTCCACTTT,CASSDGQGAYNSPLHF
TRBV9,.,16,TRBJ2-3,.,TGTGCCAGCAGCGTCGGGGAGAGGACTATGACAGATACGCAGTATTTT,CASSVGERTMTDTQYF
TRBV13,few,17,TRBJ2-2,TRBD2,TGTGCCAGCAGCTCATGGACTAGCGGAGGGCCATTGGAGGAGCTGTTTTTT,CASSSWTSGGPLEELFF
TRBV27,few,17,TRBJ2-1,TRBD1,TGTGCCAGCAGTCTCCTGGGGACAGGGGGCAGCTACAATGAGCAGTTCTTC,CASSLLGTGGSYNEQFF
TRBV6-1,.,17,TRBJ1-1,.,TGTGCCAGCAGTGGATCTCGCAGGGGTCCCACGAACACTGAAGCTTTCTTT,CASSGSRRGPTNTEAFF
TRBV6-1,few,14,TRBJ2-2,.,TGTGCCAGCAGTGAAACAGGGAACACCGGGGAGCTGTTTTTT,CASSETGNTGELFF
TRBV13,.,14,TRBJ2-5,.,TGTGCCAGCAGCCTTGGCGGGGGCCTACCGACCCAGTACTTC,CASSLGGGLPTQYF
TRBV11-1,.,13,TRBJ2-3,.,TGTGCCAGCAGCTTCGTCAGGACAGATACGCAGTATTTT,CASSFVRTDTQYF
TRBV3-1,.,15,TRBJ2-2,.,TGTGCCAGAAGCCAAGATCCCGCGAACACCGGGGAGCTGTTTTTT,CARSQDPANTGELFF
TRBV20-1,.,14,TRBJ2-2,.,TGCAGTGCTAGAGGGCCAGGGTACGGCGGGGAGCTGTTTTTT,CSARGPGYGGELFF
TRBV23-1,few,15,TRBJ2-3,TRBD2,TGCGCCAGCACTCCAGCGGGGGGGCCTCCAGATACGCAGTATTTT,CASTPAGGPPDTQYF
TRBV6-1,few,12,TRBJ2-7,.,TGTGCCAGCGGGGGACATTACTACGAGCAGTACTTC,CASGGHYYEQYF
TRBV20-1,.,16,TRBJ1-1,.,TGCAGTGCTAGAGATCTAGGGACGGTCGTGAACACTGAAGCTTTCTTT,CSARDLGTVVNTEAFF
TRBV3-1,many,15,TRBJ2-7,TRBD1,TGTGCCAGCAGCCATGAACAGGGGGCTCTGGACGAGCAGTACTTC,CASSHEQGALDEQYF
TRBV11-2,few,18,TRBJ2-5,TRBD2,TGTGCCAGCAGCTCGCGGGAGGGTAGCGGGGGGTACCAAGAGACCCAGTACTTC,CASSSREGSGGYQETQYF
TRBV5-1,few,14,TRBJ2-7,.,TGCGCCAGCAGCTTAACGTCAGGGCCCTTGGAGCAGTACTTC,CASSLTSGPLEQYF
TRBV11-2,.,16,TRBJ2-3,TRBD1,TGTGCCAGCAGCTTCTTACAGGGGGGAGGAGGAGATACGCAGTATTTT,CASSFLQGGGGDTQYF
TRBV6-1,many,17,TRBJ2-1,TRBD2,TGTGCCAGCAGTACCCTTAGCGGGACGACTTCCTACAATGAGCAGTTCTTC,CASSTLSGTTSYNEQFF
TRBV5-1,few,15,TRBJ2-3,TRBD2,TGCGCCAGCAGCGGAGGACTAGCGGGAGCGGATACGCAGTATTTT,CASSGGLAGADTQYF
TRBV7-2,few,14,TRBJ1-2,.,TGTGCCAGCAGCTCCCGGGACACTATCTATGGCTACACCTTC,CASSSRDTIYGYTF
TRBV7-9,.,15,TRBJ2-3,TRBD2,TGTGCCAGCAGCCTTAGCGGGTTTAGCACAGATACGCAGTATTTT,CASSLSGFSTDTQYF
TRBV20-1,few,14,TRBJ2-7,.,TGCAGTGCTACCCTAATGCCGACAGACTACGAGCAGTACTTC,CSATLMPTDYEQYF
TRBV4-1,few,14,TRBJ2-6,.,TGCGCCAGCAGCCAAGTCAGTGGGGCCAACGTCCTGACTTTC,CASSQVSGANVLTF
TRBV12-3/TRBV12-4,.,14,TRBJ1-4,TRBD1,TGTGCCAGCAGTTTAGGGACAGGGCCTGTCAAACTGTTTTTT,CASSLGTGPVKLFF
TRBV5-4,.,13,TRBJ1-1,.,TGTGCCAGCAGCTTGAACGAGAACACTGAAGCTTTCTTT,CASSLNENTEAFF
TRBV6-1,few,16,TRBJ2-3,TRBD2,TGTGCCAGCACACCCATAGCGGGAGCCCTCACAGATACGCAGTATTTT,CASTPIAGALTDTQYF